The rows below give T cell receptor beta chains drawn from one sample of a study of shared clonotypes between healthy human individuals. TCRdb's copy holds only in-frame clones and misses some; the assay was immunoSEQ multiplex PCR. The data show roughly 2,000,000 clones, around 93% seen once. Sequencing was done on a sample of naive CD8+ T cells from PBMCs. Receptor source: a man between 18 and 29 years old in good health. Some clones in this sample may be carry-over from other donors' samples. Each CDR3 is given with its conserved first and last residue. D genes are given only for firm matches. Clone size, where shown, is once, few, many, or a class for clones that have expanded.

d_call	clone_size	v_call	j_call	cdr3_nt	cdr3_aa
.	once	TRBV7-8	TRBJ2-7	TGTGCCAGCAGCTTACGTCCCCGACTAGGGGGGTACGAGCAGTACTTC	CASSLRPRLGGYEQYF
TRBD1	.	TRBV2	TRBJ2-7	TGTGCCAGCAGTGAAAGCCGGACAGGGGACACCTACGAGCAGTACTTC	CASSESRTGDTYEQYF
.	.	TRBV7-9	TRBJ2-5	TGTGCCAGCAGCTTTATGGCAGGGGAGTTTAGAGAGACCCAGTACTTC	CASSFMAGEFRETQYF
.	.	TRBV27	TRBJ2-3	TGTGCCAGCAGTTTATCAGGGTCTCAAGATACGCAGTATTTT	CASSLSGSQDTQYF
.	.	TRBV6-1	TRBJ2-5	TGTGCCAGCCGGGGCGGGAATACGGAGACCCAGTACTTC	CASRGGNTETQYF
TRBD1	once	TRBV25-1	TRBJ1-1	TGTGCCAGCAGTGATCCTACAGGGGGTATGAACACTGAAGCTTTCTTT	CASSDPTGGMNTEAFF
.	few	TRBV5-4	TRBJ1-2	TGTGCCAGCAGCCCCGGGGAGGGGGAGGACTATGGCTACACCTTC	CASSPGEGEDYGYTF
.	.	TRBV9	TRBJ1-4	TGTGCCAGCAGCGTAGACAAAAATGAAAAACTGTTTTTT	CASSVDKNEKLFF
.	.	TRBV5-1	TRBJ2-7	TGCGCCAGCAGCCCGGACGGAACCTACGAGCAGTACTTC	CASSPDGTYEQYF
.	.	TRBV29-1	TRBJ2-7	TGCAGCGTTATCCAGGGTGCGTCCTACGAGCAGTACTTC	CSVIQGASYEQYF
TRBD1	.	TRBV12-5	TRBJ2-7	TGTGCTAGTGCCGAACCTGGACAGGGTCAAAATTCCTACGAGCAGTACTTC	CASAEPGQGQNSYEQYF
.	.	TRBV28	TRBJ2-7	TGTGCCAGCAGTTTACCGACCCCCGGGACTGCAATCAACCTGGCCTCCTACGAGCAGTACTTC	CASSLPTPGTAINLASYEQYF
TRBD1	.	TRBV5-6	TRBJ1-2	TGTGCCAGCAGCTCCCGGCTCGGGACAGTCTATGGCTACACCTTC	CASSSRLGTVYGYTF
.	.	TRBV6-5	TRBJ2-1	TGTGCCAGCAGTTATGGGACTCCTTCCTACAATGAGCAGTTCTTC	CASSYGTPSYNEQFF
TRBD2	.	TRBV25-1	TRBJ2-7	TGTGCCAGCAGTGAAAGCGGGAGGGCCGATGAGCAGTACTTC	CASSESGRADEQYF
.	.	TRBV5-6	TRBJ1-1	TGTGCCAGCATTCCTAGCTGGGGAGGAGGGGTCACTGAAGCTTTCTTT	CASIPSWGGGVTEAFF
.	.	TRBV4-2	TRBJ1-2	TGTGCCAGCAGCCCGCCTCTCGGGGTTGGCTACACCTTC	CASSPPLGVGYTF
TRBD1	.	TRBV27	TRBJ2-3	TGTGCCAGCAGCATTGACAGGGGGCTACCCAATACGCAGTATTTT	CASSIDRGLPNTQYF
.	.	TRBV5-6	TRBJ2-3	TGTGCCAGCAGCTTGGACGGAGCAGATACGCAGTATTTT	CASSLDGADTQYF
.	.	TRBV9	TRBJ2-3	TGTGCCAGCAGCGCCGGGAGCTCAGATACGCAGTATTTT	CASSAGSSDTQYF